This T cell receptor beta chain was sequenced during a study of T cell changes during pregnancy in multiple sclerosis. J gave up 6 bases and V 3 bases, and 2 bases lay outside the gene matches. The germline V gene has CDR1 SGHAT and CDR2 FQNNGV. The CDR3 runs 15 residues. Data came from immunoSEQ multiplex PCR; TCRdb stores just in-frame clones and leaves some out. This table holds some 130,000 clones, approximately 96% found once. Sequenced material: peripheral blood, taken after pregnancy. The gene calls are TRBV11-2 and TRBJ2-2, with 12 bases fitting TRBD2. The receptor was derived from a female donor with multiple sclerosis, enrolled in a pregnancy study. CDR3 DNA: TGTGCCAGCAGCTTCTCTAGCGGGAGGGCCGGGGAGCTGTTTTTT. As protein: CASSFSSGRAGELFF.